The 27 T cell receptor beta chains listed next were all sequenced from one sample in a study of blood T cells in healthy people across ages. For the second PCR, which ran for about 7 to 12 cycles, a sample-barcoded 5' primer and a J-beta primer mix were used. TCRdb itself ran the 5' RACE reads through MiXCR, one entry per CDR3 protein. The sample contains 700,000 or so distinct CDR3 sequences, around a fifth of which appear only once. Sequenced: blood. Receptors were obtained from a man between 65 and 85 years old in good health.

This clonotype has just a few counts. The chain combines TRBV20-1 with TRBJ2-3; D may be TRBD2 (5 bases). Germline CDR1 DFQATT, CDR2 SNEGSKA (reference sequence). V was trimmed by 3 bases and J by 0 bases, leaving 10 bases between them. The CDR3 runs 14 residues. CDR3 in amino acids: CSASRGLSTDTQYF. Here the CDR3 DNA reads TGCAGTGCTAGTCGAGGACTTAGCACAGATACGCAGTATTTT.

This clonotype was seen a handful of times. The chain couples TRBV14 to TRBJ2-4; the D is unclear. This CDR3 has 16 amino acids. Germline V CDR1 and CDR2: SGHDN, FVKESK. V gave up 3 bases and J gave up 0 bases, with 12 bases separating them. For the CDR3, the DNA is TGTGCCAGCAGCCATTCGTCCCTACTAGCCAAAAACATTCAGTACTTC. Translating gives CASSHSSLLAKNIQYF. The complete variable domain, with remaining parts taken from reference TRBV14 and TRBJ2-4, reads EAGVTQFPSHSVIEKGQTVTLRCDPISGHDNLYWYRRVMGKEIKFLLHFVKESKQDESGMPNNRFLAERTGGTYSTLKVQPAELEDSGVYFCASSHSSLLAKNIQYFGAGTRLSVL.

The chain is built from TRBV20-1 and TRBJ2-3; no clear D gene. Germline V gene sequence: CDR1 DFQATT, CDR2 SNEGSKA (reference sequence). The germline V and J ends were trimmed by 2 bases and 4 bases, with 10 bases remaining between them. The CDR3 covers 13 residues. CDR3 residues: CSARLSGPDTQYF. The CDR3 coding sequence is TGCAGTGCTAGACTCTCTGGTCCAGATACGCAGTATTTT.

This clonotype has more than one count but fewer than ten. This chain links TRBV10-2 with TRBJ1-1, with D maybe TRBD1 (5 bases). With 7 bases removed from V and 0 bases from J, the gap between germline ends came to 9 bases. This CDR3 is 13 amino acids long. Per germline, CDR1 WSHSY and CDR2 SAAADI. The CDR3 coding sequence is TGCGCCAGCACCAGGGTCATGAACACTGAAGCTTTCTTT. It specifies CASTRVMNTEAFF.

This chain links TRBV6-1 with TRBJ2-1; 8 bases agree with TRBD2. CDR1 and CDR2 (germline): MNHNS, SASEGT. The CDR3 has 17 residues. V trimming: 5 bases; J trimming: 4 bases; junction bases outside the gene matches: 13. Here the CDR3 reads CASSSNSGSGIYNEQFF. CDR3 in DNA: TGTGCCAGCAGTAGCAATTCGGGTAGCGGGATATACAATGAGCAGTTCTTC.

This clonotype was observed a handful of times. This rearrangement joins TRBV19 to TRBJ2-5; 8 bases fit TRBD1. The DNA end is a closer match to TRBJ2-7, so the J assignment may be wrong. The CDR3 extends over 14 amino acids. The germline V gene has CDR1 LNHDA and CDR2 SQIVND (reference sequence). CDR3 residues: CASRQQGGTYEQYF. The DNA of the CDR3 is TGTGCCAGTAGGCAACAGGGGGGAACCTACGAGCAGTACTTC.

The rearrangement uses TRBV11-2 and TRBJ1-3; D ambiguous. Trimming shortened V by 0 bases and J by 4 bases, and 7 bases separated the two germline ends. The CDR3 has 14 residues. CDR1 is SGHAT, CDR2 FQNNGV, per germline. In DNA form, the CDR3 reads TGTGCCAGCAGCTTAGAACGGTACGGAAACACCATATATTTT. Its translation: CASSLERYGNTIYF.

The V gene is TRBV7-9, the J gene TRBJ2-3; 8 bases fit TRBD2. Germline CDR1 is SEHNR and CDR2 is FQNEAQ (reference sequence). The CDR3 extends over 15 amino acids. Losses at the gene ends were 3 bases for V and 5 bases for J; bases not matched to a gene: 7. DNA for the CDR3: TGTGCCAGCAGCTTTGCCGGGGGGGCAATAGATACGCAGTATTTT. The encoded protein is CASSFAGGAIDTQYF.

This clonotype was picked up a small number of times. V usage is TRBV7-9 and J usage is TRBJ2-3, with TRBD2 matching over 10 bases. Germline trimming cut 4 bases from V and 0 bases from J; bases unmatched to any gene: 7. The CDR3 runs to 17 residues. Germline CDR1 SEHNR, CDR2 FQNEAQ (reference sequence). The chain's CDR3 is CASSYGLAEASTDTQYF. Here the CDR3 DNA reads TGTGCCAGCAGCTACGGACTAGCGGAGGCGAGCACAGATACGCAGTATTTT.

This sequence joins TRBV3-1 and TRBJ1-2; 7 bases match TRBD1. Per the germline V gene, CDR1 is LGHDT and CDR2 is YNNKEL (reference sequence). The CDR3 sequence is 14 residues long. J lost 2 bases, V lost 4 bases, and 4 bases had no gene match. The CDR3 coding sequence is TGTGCCAGCAGCCCGGACAGGATAAACTATGGCTACACCTTC. Its translation: CASSPDRINYGYTF.

The chain joins TRBV2 to TRBJ2-5; a possible D gene is TRBD1 (5 bases). The CDR3 contains 13 residues. Germline-derived CDR1 and CDR2 are SNHLY and FYNNEI. V lost 11 bases and J 3 bases, leaving 16 bases between the germline ends. In nucleotides, the CDR3 is TGTGCCGGAGCGAGACAGCTTGAAGAGACCCAGTACTTC. Translating gives CAGARQLEETQYF. The full variable domain, rest sourced from reference TRBV2 and TRBJ2-5, is EPEVTQTPSHQVTQMGQEVILRCVPISNHLYFYWYRQILGQKVEFLVSFYNNEISEKSEIFDDQFSVERPDGSNFTLKIRSTKLEDSAMYFCAGARQLEETQYFGPGTRLLVL.

This clonotype came up a few times. The chain couples TRBV7-8 to TRBJ2-7; 7 bases fit TRBD2. Looked up from germline, CDR1 is SGHVS and CDR2 is FQNEAQ. The trim removed 1 base at V and 5 bases at J, leaving 5 bases unmatched. This CDR3 contains 14 residues. DNA for the CDR3: TGTGCCAGCAGCTTAGGCGGGAGCAGGAACGAGCAGTACTTC. Protein product: CASSLGGSRNEQYF.

The table lists this clonotype with a few counts. The chain recombines TRBV6-2 or TRBV6-3 with TRBJ2-5; 7 nucleotides align to TRBD2. The germline V gene has CDR1 MNHEY and CDR2 SVGEGT. The CDR3 is 17 amino acids. V shed 5 bases, J shed 1 base, and the junction held 13 bases outside the gene matches. CDR3: CASSPGGGASPQETQYF. In DNA, the CDR3 is TGTGCCAGCAGTCCCGGGGGAGGGGCTTCCCCCCAAGAGACCCAGTACTTC.

DNA of the CDR3: TGTGCCAGCAGCTCTAGCGGGCGGGGCACAGATACGCAGTATTTT. This gives the protein CASSSSGRGTDTQYF. The chain recombines TRBV7-8 with TRBJ2-3; 8 bases are a match to TRBD2. The CDR3 contains 15 residues. V trimming: 4 bases; J trimming: 1 base; junction bases outside the gene matches: 4. CDR1 is SGHVS and CDR2 is FQNEAQ in the germline V gene.

This clonotype was counted between two and nine times. The J gene is TRBJ2-1, the V gene TRBV11-2, with TRBD2 matching 8 bases. Germline assignment: CDR1 SGHAT and CDR2 FQNNGV. This CDR3 spans 15 amino acids. V was pared by 1 base and J by 6 bases, with 5 bases of the junction left unmatched. Here the CDR3 DNA reads TGTGCCAGCAGCTTAGTTGGGACTAGAGGCAATGAGCAGTTCTTC. Amino acids: CASSLVGTRGNEQFF.

The sample holds many counts of this clonotype. The V gene is TRBV6-5, the J gene TRBJ1-1; D perhaps matches TRBD1 (6 bases). Germline loops: CDR1 MNHEY, CDR2 SVGAGI. V lost 0 bases, J lost 3 bases, and 11 bases lay in between. The CDR3 covers 15 residues. Here the CDR3 reads CASSYSSRGYTEAFF. For the CDR3, the DNA is TGTGCCAGCAGTTACTCGAGTAGGGGGTACACTGAAGCTTTCTTT.

This clonotype was seen a handful of times. The rearrangement links TRBV12-3 or TRBV12-4 to TRBJ2-1, with 11 bases aligning to TRBD2. V was clipped by 8 bases and J by 9 bases; unmatched bases: 9. CDR3 length equals 14 residues. The CDR3 here is CASWVAGGGSEQFF. CDR3 in DNA: TGTGCCAGCTGGGTAGCGGGAGGGGGTAGTGAGCAGTTCTTC.

This clonotype has just one count. The chain links TRBV20-1 to TRBJ2-5, with 9 bases that match TRBD2. Near its end, the DNA agrees better with TRBJ2-1, so the J call may be wrong. The CDR3 runs to 16 residues. Germline V lookup: CDR1 DFQATT, CDR2 SNEGSKA (reference sequence). DNA of the CDR3: TGCAGTGCTAGAGATGGGAAAGCTAGCGGGGTCAATGAGCAGTTCTTC. Amino acid sequence: CSARDGKASGVNEQFF.

The chain has TRBV24-1 and TRBJ2-1, with D unresolved. The germline CDR1 and CDR2 sequences are KGHDR and SFDVKD. CDR3 length equals 11 residues. Trimming shortened V by 5 bases and J by 8 bases, and 6 bases separated the two germline ends. The CDR3 sequence is CATSGSHEQFF. CDR3 nucleotides: TGTGCCACCAGTGGCAGCCATGAGCAGTTCTTC.

This clonotype was counted only a few times. The chain combines TRBV27 with TRBJ2-3; unclear D gene. Per germline, CDR1 MNHEY and CDR2 SMNVEV (reference sequence). The ends were cut back, 6 bases at V and 2 bases at J, with 9 bases in the middle. The CDR3 covers 13 residues. The DNA for the CDR3 is TGTGCCAGCAGCCGGCCGTACACAGATACGCAGTATTTT. Amino acids: CASSRPYTDTQYF.

This clonotype came up a few times. The chain combines TRBV6-1 with TRBJ2-3; D is perhaps TRBD1 (5 bases). The CDR3 has 15 amino acids. V was cut by 0 bases and J by 2 bases, with 9 bases left in between. From germline, CDR1 is MNHNS and CDR2 SASEGT. CDR3 region: CASSEAPGFTDTQYF. CDR3 nucleotide sequence: TGTGCCAGCAGTGAAGCCCCAGGGTTCACAGATACGCAGTATTTT.

V usage is TRBV11-2 and J usage is TRBJ1-4; 7 nucleotides align to TRBD1. J gave up 7 bases and V 5 bases, and 13 bases lay outside the gene matches. Germline CDR1 is SGHAT and CDR2 is FQNNGV. The CDR3 totals 16 residues. The CDR3 reads CASSITTGIVGEKLFF. The CDR3 bases are TGTGCCAGCAGCATAACGACAGGGATTGTCGGTGAAAAACTGTTTTTT.

The rearrangement joins TRBV7-2 to TRBJ1-2; no clear D. This CDR3 has 15 amino acids. Germline-derived CDR1 and CDR2 are SGHTA and FQGNSA. Trimming left V 5 bases short and J 2 bases short, with 15 bases between. The DNA for the CDR3 is TGTGCCAGCAGCCTGCAAGCGACACTCAACTATGGCTACACCTTC. Its protein product is CASSLQATLNYGYTF.

The sample holds a few counts of this clonotype. The chain combines TRBV12-3 or TRBV12-4 with TRBJ2-7; a possible D gene is TRBD1 (6 bases). This CDR3 is built from 12 residues. The V end was cut by 6 bases, the J end by 4 bases, with 10 bases between. The CDR3 coding sequence is TGTGCCAGCAGGACAGGATTTTACGAGCAGTACTTC. This translates into CASRTGFYEQYF.

This clonotype occurred a few times. This chain connects TRBV20-1 to TRBJ2-7; D call uncertain. Germline CDR1 reads DFQATT; CDR2 reads SNEGSKA (reference sequence). CDR3 length: 10 residues. Trimming left V 6 bases short and J 5 bases short, with 8 bases between. The CDR3 is CSAYGHEQYF. Written as DNA, the CDR3 is TGCAGTGCCTATGGACACGAGCAGTACTTC.

The chain joins TRBV6-5 to TRBJ1-1, with 7 nucleotides matching TRBD1. CDR3 length: 13 residues. The germline V gene encodes CDR1 MNHEY and CDR2 SVGAGI. The trim removed 3 bases at V and 12 bases at J, leaving 10 bases unmatched. The CDR3, as DNA: TGTGCCAGCAGTTATTATGAGACAGGGACTACTTTCTTT. Residues: CASSYYETGTTFF.

The V gene is TRBV7-9, the J gene TRBJ1-1; possibly TRBD1 for D (6 bases). The CDR3 sequence is 15 residues long. V was trimmed by 6 bases and J by 2 bases, leaving 16 bases between them. Germline CDR1 is SEHNR and CDR2 is FQNEAQ (reference sequence). The CDR3 loop is CASSGAGAINTEAFF. The DNA of the CDR3 is TGTGCCAGCAGTGGGGCGGGGGCCATTAACACTGAAGCTTTCTTT.